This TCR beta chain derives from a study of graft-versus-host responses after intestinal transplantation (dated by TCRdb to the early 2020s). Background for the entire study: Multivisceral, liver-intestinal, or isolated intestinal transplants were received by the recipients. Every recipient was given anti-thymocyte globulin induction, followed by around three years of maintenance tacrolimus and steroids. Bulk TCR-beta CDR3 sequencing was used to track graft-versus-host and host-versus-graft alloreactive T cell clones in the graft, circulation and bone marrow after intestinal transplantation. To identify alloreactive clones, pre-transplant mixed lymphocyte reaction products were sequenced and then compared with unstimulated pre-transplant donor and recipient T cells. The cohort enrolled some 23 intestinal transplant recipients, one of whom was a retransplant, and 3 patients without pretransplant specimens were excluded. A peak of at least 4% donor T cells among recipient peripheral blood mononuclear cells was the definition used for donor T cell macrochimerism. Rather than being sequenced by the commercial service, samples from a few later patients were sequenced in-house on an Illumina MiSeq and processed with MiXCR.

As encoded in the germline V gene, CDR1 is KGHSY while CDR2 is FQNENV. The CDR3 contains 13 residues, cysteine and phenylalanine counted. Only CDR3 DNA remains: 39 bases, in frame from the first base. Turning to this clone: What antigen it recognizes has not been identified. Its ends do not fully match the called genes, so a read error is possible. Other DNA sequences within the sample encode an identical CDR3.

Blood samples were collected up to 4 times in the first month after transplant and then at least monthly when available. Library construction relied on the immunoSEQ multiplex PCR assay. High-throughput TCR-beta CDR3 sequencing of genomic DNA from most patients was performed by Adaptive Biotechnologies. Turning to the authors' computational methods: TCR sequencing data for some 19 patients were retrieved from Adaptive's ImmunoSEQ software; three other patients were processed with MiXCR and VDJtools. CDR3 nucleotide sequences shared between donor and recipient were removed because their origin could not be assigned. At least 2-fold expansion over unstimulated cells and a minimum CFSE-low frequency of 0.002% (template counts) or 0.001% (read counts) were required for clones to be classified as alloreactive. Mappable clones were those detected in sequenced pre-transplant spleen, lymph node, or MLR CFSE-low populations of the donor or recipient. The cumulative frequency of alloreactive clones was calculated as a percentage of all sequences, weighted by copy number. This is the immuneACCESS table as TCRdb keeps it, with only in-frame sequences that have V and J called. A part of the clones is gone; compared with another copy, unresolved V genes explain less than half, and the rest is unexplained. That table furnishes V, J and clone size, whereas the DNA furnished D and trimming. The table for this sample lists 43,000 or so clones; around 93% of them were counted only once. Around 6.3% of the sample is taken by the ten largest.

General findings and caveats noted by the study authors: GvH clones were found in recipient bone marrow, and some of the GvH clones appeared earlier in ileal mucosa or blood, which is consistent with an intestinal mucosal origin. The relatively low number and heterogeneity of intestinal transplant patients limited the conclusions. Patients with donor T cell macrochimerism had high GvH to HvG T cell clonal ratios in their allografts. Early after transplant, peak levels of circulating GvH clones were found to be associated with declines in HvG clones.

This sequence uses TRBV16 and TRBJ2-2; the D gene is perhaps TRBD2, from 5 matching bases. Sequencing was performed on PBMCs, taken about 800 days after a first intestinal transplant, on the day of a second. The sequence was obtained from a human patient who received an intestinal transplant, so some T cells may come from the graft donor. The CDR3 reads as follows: CASSPANTGELFF. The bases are TGTGCCAGCAGCCCAGCGAACACCGGGGAGCTGTTCTTT.